This passage covers 26 T cell receptor beta chains from one sample sequenced in a study of blood T cells in healthy people across ages. The second PCR ran about 6 to 11 cycles with a sample-barcoded 5' primer and J-beta primers. One entry per CDR3 protein, called by TCRdb with MiXCR from the 5' RACE reads. The sample carries about 1.5 million distinct CDR3 sequences, 40% to 45% recorded once. Sequencing was done on a sample of blood. The receptors were sampled from a woman between 18 and 29 years old in good health.

The J gene is TRBJ2-3, the V gene TRBV7-8; the match to TRBD2 covers 7 bases. This CDR3 spans 16 amino acids. CDR1 SGHVS and CDR2 FQNEAQ come from the germline V gene. V dropped 8 bases and J dropped 0; count of bases not matched to a gene: 11. The CDR3 loop is CASFLGRVTSTDTQYF. CDR3 nucleotides: TGTGCCAGCTTCTTAGGGAGGGTAACTAGCACAGATACGCAGTATTTT.

V usage is TRBV28 and J usage is TRBJ2-1; 10 positions match TRBD2. CDR1 and CDR2 (germline): MDHEN, SYDVKM. Trimming took 8 bases from V and 4 from J; bases not matched to a gene: 11. This CDR3 is built from 16 residues. The CDR3 reads CASATSGKGIYNEQFF. CDR3 bases: TGTGCCAGCGCAACTAGCGGGAAGGGAATATACAATGAGCAGTTCTTC.

The chain combines TRBV29-1 with TRBJ2-2, with D unresolved. Per germline, CDR1 SQVTM and CDR2 ANQGSEA. This CDR3 contains 13 residues. Deletions cut 4 bases from V and 7 bases from J, with 13 bases between. The CDR3 DNA is TGCAGCGTTGGGTGGCTGAACGGCGGGGAGCTGTTTTTT. This translates into CSVGWLNGGELFF.

This clonotype was picked up many times. CDR3 in amino acids: CASSLGGSEAFF. CDR3 nucleotide sequence: TGTGCCAGCAGCTTAGGGGGGTCTGAAGCTTTCTTT. The V call is TRBV7-9, the J call TRBJ1-1; TRBD1 might be the D (5 bases). This CDR3 is built from 12 residues. Germline CDR1 SEHNR, CDR2 FQNEAQ (reference sequence). The V and J ends lost 1 base and 6 bases respectively, with 6 bases between them. The complete variable domain, with remaining parts taken from reference TRBV7-9 and TRBJ1-1, reads DTGVSQNPRHKITKRGQNVTFRCDPISEHNRLYWYRQTLGQGPEFLTYFQNEAQLEKSRLLSDRFSAERPKGSFSTLEIQRTEQGDSAMYLCASSLGGSEAFFGQGTRLTVV.

The V and J genes are TRBV4-3 and TRBJ2-5; D is ambiguous. The last part of the DNA fits TRBJ2-7 better; the J call may be wrong. The CDR3 has 14 amino acids. CDR1 LGHNA and CDR2 YSLEER come from the germline V gene. CDR3 residues: CASSQDLRNLEQYF. The CDR3 nucleotides are TGCGCCAGCAGCCAAGATCTCCGGAATCTCGAGCAGTACTTC.

This clonotype has a handful of counts. The rearrangement links TRBV5-1 to TRBJ2-3; D unclear. The CDR3 contains 15 residues. Germline loops: CDR1 SGHRS, CDR2 YFSETQ. The ends were cut back, 4 bases at V and 3 bases at J, with 15 bases in the middle. The CDR3 nucleotides read TGCGCCAGCAGCGATGGGATCCTACCGACAGATACGCAGTATTTT. Its translation is CASSDGILPTDTQYF.

CDR3 protein: CASSQVTGRDTEAFF. CDR3 sequence (DNA): TGCGCCAGCAGCCAAGTAACAGGGCGAGACACTGAAGCTTTCTTT. The chain uses TRBV4-1 and TRBJ1-1, with a weak D call TRBD1 (6 bases). V lost 1 base and J lost 3, with 12 bases in between. This CDR3 has 15 residues. Germline V lookup: CDR1 MGHRA, CDR2 YSYEKL.

This clonotype was recorded a few times. CDR3 amino acids: CSARVAGGTEQFF. In DNA form, the CDR3 reads TGCAGTGCTAGGGTTGCGGGGGGGACTGAGCAGTTCTTC. The V call is TRBV20-1, the J call TRBJ2-1; 9 bases line up with TRBD2. The germline V gene encodes CDR1 DFQATT and CDR2 SNEGSKA (reference sequence). This CDR3 has 13 residues. The trim removed 3 bases at V and 9 bases at J, leaving 6 bases unmatched.

This clonotype was seen many times. The V and J genes are TRBV28 and TRBJ1-2; D remains ambiguous. Deletions cut 1 base from V and 2 bases from J, with 5 bases between. Looked up from germline, CDR1 is MDHEN and CDR2 is SYDVKM. The CDR3 loop spans 13 amino acids. The CDR3 here is CASSLSRNYGYTF. The DNA of the CDR3 is TGTGCCAGCAGTTTATCACGGAACTATGGCTACACCTTC.

The V call is TRBV7-8, the J call TRBJ1-1; D call uncertain. The CDR3 is 14 residues long. Between the trimmed V and J ends, which lost 2 bases and 3 bases, there was a span of 10 bases. Germline lookup yields CDR1 SGHVS and CDR2 FQNEAQ. The CDR3 region is CASSLIGFDTEAFF. Written as DNA, the CDR3 is TGTGCCAGCAGCTTAATTGGGTTTGACACTGAAGCTTTCTTT.

This clonotype was counted a single time. This rearrangement joins TRBV5-1 to TRBJ2-3; D may be TRBD2 (5 bases). Germline-derived CDR1 and CDR2 are SGHRS and YFSETQ. Trimming removed 0 bases from V and 2 bases from J, with 13 bases in between. The CDR3 runs to 16 residues. CDR3 loop: CASSLGSGVNTDTQYF. CDR3 in DNA: TGCGCCAGCAGCTTGGGATCCGGGGTCAACACAGATACGCAGTATTTT.

This clonotype has a single count. The CDR3 spells CSAGPGRGIQYF. CDR3 coding DNA: TGCAGTGCTGGGCCCGGTCGGGGCATTCAGTACTTC. J is TRBJ2-4 and V is TRBV20-1; perhaps TRBD2 as D (5 bases). The CDR3 is 12 residues long. Germline assignment: CDR1 DFQATT and CDR2 SNEGSKA (reference sequence). V shed 5 bases and J shed 9 bases, with 14 bases lying between them.

Only a few counts were recorded for this clonotype. The rearrangement joins TRBV27 to TRBJ2-2; TRBD2 matches at 9 bases. Germline V gives CDR1 MNHEY, CDR2 SMNVEV (reference sequence). The CDR3 spans 13 residues. The V and J ends lost 6 bases and 6 bases, in that order; junction bases with no gene match: 2. As DNA, the CDR3 is TGTGCCAGCAGGGGACTAGCTGCCGGGGAGCTGTTTTTT. This codes for CASRGLAAGELFF.

The J gene is TRBJ1-4, the V gene TRBV12-3 or TRBV12-4; a weak D match, TRBD1 (6 bases). V dropped 3 bases and J dropped 10 bases, with 12 bases sitting between them. This CDR3 comprises 13 residues. The CDR3 reads CASSLARGGKLFF. The CDR3 DNA sequence: TGTGCCAGCAGTTTGGCCAGGGGCGGAAAACTGTTTTTT.

This clonotype occurred once. The rearrangement joins TRBV15 to TRBJ1-2; D may be TRBD1 (5 bases). Germline values: CDR1 LNHNV, CDR2 YYDKDF (reference sequence). The CDR3 has 14 amino acids. V was pared by 0 bases and J by 6 bases, with 11 bases between. The CDR3 loop reads CATSRDLKGHGYTF. The CDR3 nucleotides read TGTGCCACCAGCAGAGATCTGAAGGGGCATGGCTACACCTTC.

The chain carries TRBV20-1 and TRBJ2-7; D may be TRBD2 (7 bases). The ends were cut back, 3 bases at V and 4 bases at J, with 19 bases in the middle. Germline-derived CDR1 and CDR2 are DFQATT and SNEGSKA (reference sequence). This CDR3 has 15 amino acids. This CDR3 reads CSARGGGRGIYEQYF. The CDR3 nucleotides read TGCAGTGCTAGGGGGGGCGGGAGAGGAATATACGAGCAGTACTTC.

This clonotype showed up just a few times. The chain employs TRBV4-1 and TRBJ2-7; 12 bases are a match to TRBD2. Germline CDR1 reads MGHRA; CDR2 reads YSYEKL. V dropped 3 bases and J dropped 6; count of bases not matched to a gene: 9. The CDR3 runs to 16 residues. The DNA of the CDR3 is TGCGCCAGCAGCCAGACTCCGGGACTAGCGGGTAGCGAGCAGTACTTC. Its translation is CASSQTPGLAGSEQYF.

This clonotype was observed a handful of times. The chain recombines TRBV7-2 with TRBJ2-5; 8 bases fit TRBD1. Trimming at V came to 4 bases and at J to 4 bases, leaving 8 bases not matched to a gene. The CDR3 is made up of 15 amino acids. Germline assignment: CDR1 SGHTA and CDR2 FQGNSA. This CDR3 is CASSSYMDRVETQYF. The DNA for the CDR3 is TGTGCCAGCAGCTCCTATATGGACAGGGTAGAGACCCAGTACTTC.

V gene TRBV12-3 or TRBV12-4 combines with J gene TRBJ1-6; D is ambiguous. The CDR3 extends over 11 amino acids. Deletions cut 8 bases from V and 8 bases from J, with 7 bases between. The CDR3 DNA follows: TGTGCCAGCTCCAAGGATTCACCCCTCCACTTT. Encoded protein: CASSKDSPLHF.

V gene TRBV4-2 combines with J gene TRBJ1-5, with D perhaps TRBD1 (5 bases). The CDR3 is 14 amino acids. Germline-derived CDR1 and CDR2 are LGHNA and YNFKEQ. Trimming removed 0 bases at V and 6 bases at J, with 9 bases between. As DNA, the CDR3 is TGTGCCAGCAGCCAAGATGGGACGGGTCAGCCCCAGCATTTT. It codes for CASSQDGTGQPQHF.

The chain carries TRBV29-1 and TRBJ1-1, with TRBD1 matching 8 bases. The CDR3 consists of 16 residues. V dropped 1 base and J dropped 4; count of bases not matched to a gene: 11. Germline CDR1 reads SQVTM; CDR2 reads ANQGSEA. In nucleotides, the CDR3 is TGCAGCGTTGAAGCCGGGGGACAGGTGCGTGGCACTGAAGCTTTCTTT. This gives the protein CSVEAGGQVRGTEAFF. Full variable domain (rest looked up from reference TRBV29-1 and TRBJ1-1): SAVISQKPSRDICQRGTSLTIQCQVDSQVTMMFWYRQQPGQSLTLIATANQGSEATYESGFVIDKFPISRPNLTFSTLTVSNMSPEDSSIYLCSVEAGGQVRGTEAFFGQGTRLTVV.

CDR3 nucleotides: TGCAGTGCTAGTAGCGTTCAGCGTGGTGAGCAGTTCTTC. Its protein product is CSASSVQRGEQFF. The chain employs TRBV20-1 and TRBJ2-1; possible D gene TRBD2, 5 bases. Germline values: CDR1 DFQATT, CDR2 SNEGSKA (reference sequence). Trimming took off 3 bases at V and 9 bases at J, with 15 bases between the two ends. There are 13 residues in the CDR3.

This clonotype appeared a few times. The V gene is TRBV6-2 or TRBV6-3, the J gene TRBJ2-6; D is perhaps TRBD1 (7 bases). Trimming cost V 11 bases and J 2 bases, with 10 bases left between them. Germline V lookup: CDR1 MNHEY, CDR2 SVGEGT. The CDR3 covers 13 residues. The CDR3: CAGGTAGANVLTF. Here the CDR3 DNA reads TGTGCCGGGGGGACAGCTGGGGCCAACGTCCTGACTTTC.

The chain uses TRBV6-6 and TRBJ1-2; D unresolved. V lost 2 bases, J lost 12 bases, and 16 bases lay in between. The CDR3 is 13 amino acids. Germline CDR1 is MNHNY and CDR2 is SVGAGI (reference sequence). CDR3 DNA: TGTGCCAGCAGTTACCCGCGAGCAACGGAAAACACCTTC. Protein: CASSYPRATENTF.

The chain links TRBV11-3 to TRBJ2-2, with D maybe TRBD2 (5 bases). Germline V gene data show CDR1 as SGHNT and CDR2 as YENEEA. The CDR3 consists of 16 residues. V was shortened by 1 base and J by 1 base, with 10 bases between the two germline ends. Written as DNA, the CDR3 is TGTGCCAGCAGCTTAGTGGCGGGTCTGAACACCGGGGAGCTGTTTTTT. This sequence encodes CASSLVAGLNTGELFF.

The genes are TRBV2 and TRBJ1-6; 10 bases match TRBD1. Germline V CDR1 and CDR2: SNHLY, FYNNEI. With V trimmed by 4 bases and J by 5 bases, 5 bases remained unmatched. The CDR3 contains 16 residues. The chain's CDR3 is CASSGPGQGNNSPLHF. CDR3 sequence (DNA): TGTGCCAGCAGTGGGCCGGGACAGGGGAATAATTCACCCCTCCACTTT.